The T cell receptor beta chain under discussion was sequenced for a study of OX40 agonist ivuxolimab in advanced cancers. Looking at the study overall: Patients got intravenous ivuxolimab at 0.01 to 10 mg/kg every 2 weeks.

Clones were read by immunoSEQ multiplex PCR, and TCRdb kept only the in-frame ones, dropping some. The sample consists of around 66,000 clones, 80% to 85% of them appearing once. In its sample, this clone was seen a few times. Germline V gene lookup returns CDR1 MNHEY and CDR2 SVGAGI. V trimming: 4 bases; J trimming: 2 bases; junction bases outside the gene matches: 7. The CDR3 length is 15 residues. The sequence derives from an adult with an advanced solid tumor such as melanoma, head and neck, liver or kidney cancer. Material: CD4+ or CD8+ T cells sorted from blood, obtained in a trial of the OX40 agonist ivuxolimab. The gene calls are TRBV6-5 and TRBJ1-2; 7 bases map to TRBD1. CDR3 sequence (DNA): TGTGCCAGCAGTTCCCGGCAGGACAGGAACTATGGCTACACCTTC. It specifies CASSSRQDRNYGYTF.